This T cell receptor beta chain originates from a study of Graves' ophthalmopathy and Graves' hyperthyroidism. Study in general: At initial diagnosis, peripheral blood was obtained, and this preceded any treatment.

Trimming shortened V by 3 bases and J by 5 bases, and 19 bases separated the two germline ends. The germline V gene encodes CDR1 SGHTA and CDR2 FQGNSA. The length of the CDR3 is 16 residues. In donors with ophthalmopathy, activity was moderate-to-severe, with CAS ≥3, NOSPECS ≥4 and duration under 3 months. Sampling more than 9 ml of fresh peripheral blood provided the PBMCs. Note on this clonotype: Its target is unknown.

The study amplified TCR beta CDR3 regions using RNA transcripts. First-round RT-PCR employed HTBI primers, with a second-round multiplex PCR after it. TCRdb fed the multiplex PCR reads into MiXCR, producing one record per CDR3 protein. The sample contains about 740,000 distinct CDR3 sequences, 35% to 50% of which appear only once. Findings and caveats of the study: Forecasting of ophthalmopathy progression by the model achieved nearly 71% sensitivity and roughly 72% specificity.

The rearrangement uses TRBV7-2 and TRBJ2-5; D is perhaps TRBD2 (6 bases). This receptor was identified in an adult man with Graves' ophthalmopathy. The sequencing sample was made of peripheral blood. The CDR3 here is CASSFGLRRAGETQYF. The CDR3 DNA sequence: TGTGCCAGCAGCTTTGGCCTGAGGAGGGCCGGTGAGACCCAGTACTTC.